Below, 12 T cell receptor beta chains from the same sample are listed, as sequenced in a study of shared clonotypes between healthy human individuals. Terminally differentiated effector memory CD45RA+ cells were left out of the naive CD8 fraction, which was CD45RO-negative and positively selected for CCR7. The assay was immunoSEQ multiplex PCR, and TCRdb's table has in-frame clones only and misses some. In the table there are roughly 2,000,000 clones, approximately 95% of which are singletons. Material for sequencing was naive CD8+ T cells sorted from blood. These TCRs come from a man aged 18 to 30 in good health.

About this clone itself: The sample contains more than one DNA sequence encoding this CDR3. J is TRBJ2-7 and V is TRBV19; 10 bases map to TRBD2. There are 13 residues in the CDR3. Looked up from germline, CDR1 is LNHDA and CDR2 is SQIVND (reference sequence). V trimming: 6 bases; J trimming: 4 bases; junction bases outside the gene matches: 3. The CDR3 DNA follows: TGTGCCAGTAGAGCTAGCGGGAGTTACGAGCAGTACTTC. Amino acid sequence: CASRASGSYEQYF.

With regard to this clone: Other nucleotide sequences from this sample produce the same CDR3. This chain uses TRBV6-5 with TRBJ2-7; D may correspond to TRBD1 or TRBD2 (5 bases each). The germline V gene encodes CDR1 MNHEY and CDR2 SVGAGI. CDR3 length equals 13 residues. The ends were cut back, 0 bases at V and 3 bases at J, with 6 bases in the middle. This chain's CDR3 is CASSYSRGYEQYF. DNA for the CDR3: TGTGCCAGCAGTTACTCGAGGGGCTACGAGCAGTACTTC.

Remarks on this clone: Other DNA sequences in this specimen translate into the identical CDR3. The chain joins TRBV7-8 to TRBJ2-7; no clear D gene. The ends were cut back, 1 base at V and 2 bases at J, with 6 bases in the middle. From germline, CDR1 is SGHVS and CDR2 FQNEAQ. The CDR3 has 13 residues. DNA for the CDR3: TGTGCCAGCAGCTTAGGCGCTACCTACGAGCAGTACTTC. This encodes CASSLGATYEQYF.

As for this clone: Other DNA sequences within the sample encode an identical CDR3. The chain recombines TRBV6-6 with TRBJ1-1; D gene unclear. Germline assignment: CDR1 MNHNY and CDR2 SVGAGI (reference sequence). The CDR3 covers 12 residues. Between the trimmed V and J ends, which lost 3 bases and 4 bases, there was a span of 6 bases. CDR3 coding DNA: TGTGCCAGCAGTTATGGGAGCACTGAAGCTTTCTTT. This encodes CASSYGSTEAFF.

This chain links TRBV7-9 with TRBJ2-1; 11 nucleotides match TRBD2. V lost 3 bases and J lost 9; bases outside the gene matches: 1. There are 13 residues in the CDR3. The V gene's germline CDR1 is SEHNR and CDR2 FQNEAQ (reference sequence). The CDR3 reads CASSFLAGGEQFF. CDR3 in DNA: TGTGCCAGCAGCTTTCTAGCGGGAGGTGAGCAGTTCTTC.

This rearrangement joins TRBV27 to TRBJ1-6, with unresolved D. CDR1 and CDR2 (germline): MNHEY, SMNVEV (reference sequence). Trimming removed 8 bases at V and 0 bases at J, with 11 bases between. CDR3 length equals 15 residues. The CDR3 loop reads CASGPLSSYNSPLHF. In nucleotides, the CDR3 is TGTGCCAGCGGCCCGCTTAGCTCCTATAATTCACCCCTCCACTTT.

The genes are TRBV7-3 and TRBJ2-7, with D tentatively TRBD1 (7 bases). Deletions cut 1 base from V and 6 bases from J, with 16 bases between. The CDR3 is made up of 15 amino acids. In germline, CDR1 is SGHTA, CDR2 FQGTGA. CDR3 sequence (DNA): TGTGCCAGCAGCTTAAATGCGGGGACAGTGGTCGAGCAGTACTTC. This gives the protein CASSLNAGTVVEQYF.

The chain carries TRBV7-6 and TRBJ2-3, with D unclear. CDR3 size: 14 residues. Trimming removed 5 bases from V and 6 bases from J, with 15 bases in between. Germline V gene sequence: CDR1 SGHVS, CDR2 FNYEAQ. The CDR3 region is CASSPLKRWDTQYF. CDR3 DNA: TGTGCCAGCAGCCCTCTAAAACGATGGGATACGCAGTATTTT.

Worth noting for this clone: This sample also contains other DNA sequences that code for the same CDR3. The CDR3 spells CASSLGPHEQFF. The CDR3 nucleotides read TGTGCCAGCAGCTTAGGCCCCCATGAGCAGTTCTTC. V gene TRBV7-9 combines with J gene TRBJ2-1; D unresolved. Trimming cost V 1 base and J 8 bases, with 6 bases left between them. CDR3 length: 12 residues. Germline V gives CDR1 SEHNR, CDR2 FQNEAQ (reference sequence).

CDR3 DNA: TGTGCCAGTATGGAGGGCGCTGAAGCTTTCTTT. It translates to CASMEGAEAFF. The chain carries TRBV19 and TRBJ1-1; D gene ambiguous. The CDR3 covers 11 residues. The germline V gene encodes CDR1 LNHDA and CDR2 SQIVND (reference sequence). Between the trimmed V and J ends, which lost 7 bases and 6 bases, there was a span of 9 bases.

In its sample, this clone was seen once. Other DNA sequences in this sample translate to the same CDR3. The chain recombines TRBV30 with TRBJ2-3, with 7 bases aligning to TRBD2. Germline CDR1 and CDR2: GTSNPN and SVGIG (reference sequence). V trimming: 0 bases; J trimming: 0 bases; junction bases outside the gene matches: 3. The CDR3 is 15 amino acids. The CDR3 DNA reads TGTGCCTGGAGTGTAGGCGGGGGTAGCACAGATACGCAGTATTTT. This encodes CAWSVGGGSTDTQYF.

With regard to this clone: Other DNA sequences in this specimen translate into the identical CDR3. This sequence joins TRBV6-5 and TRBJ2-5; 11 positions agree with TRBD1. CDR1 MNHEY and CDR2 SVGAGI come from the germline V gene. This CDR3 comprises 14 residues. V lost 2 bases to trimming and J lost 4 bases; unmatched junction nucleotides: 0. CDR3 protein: CASSYGTGGETQYF. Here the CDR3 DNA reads TGTGCCAGCAGTTACGGGACAGGGGGAGAGACCCAGTACTTC.